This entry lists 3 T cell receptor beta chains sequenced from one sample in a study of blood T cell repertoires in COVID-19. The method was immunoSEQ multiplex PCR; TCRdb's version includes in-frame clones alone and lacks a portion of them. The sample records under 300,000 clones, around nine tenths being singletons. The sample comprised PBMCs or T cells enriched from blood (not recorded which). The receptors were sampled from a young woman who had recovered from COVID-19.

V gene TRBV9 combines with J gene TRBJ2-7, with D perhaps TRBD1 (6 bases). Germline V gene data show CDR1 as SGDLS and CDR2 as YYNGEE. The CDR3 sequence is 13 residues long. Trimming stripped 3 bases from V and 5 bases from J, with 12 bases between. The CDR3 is CASSAGQWDEQYF. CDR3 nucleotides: TGTGCCAGCAGCGCGGGACAATGGGACGAGCAGTACTTC.

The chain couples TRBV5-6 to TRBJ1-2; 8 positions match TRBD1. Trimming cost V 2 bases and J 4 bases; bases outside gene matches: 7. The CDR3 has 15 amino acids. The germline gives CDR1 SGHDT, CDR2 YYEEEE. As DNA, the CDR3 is TGTGCCAGCAGCTTTAGCACAGGGGGACCCTATGGCTACACCTTC. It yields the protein CASSFSTGGPYGYTF. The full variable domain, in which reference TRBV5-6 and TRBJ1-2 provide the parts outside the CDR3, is DAGVTQSPTHLIKTRGQQVTLRCSPKSGHDTVSWYQQALGQGPQFIFQYYEEEERQRGNFPDRFSGHQFPNYSSELNVNALLLGDSALYLCASSFSTGGPYGYTFGSGTRLTVV.

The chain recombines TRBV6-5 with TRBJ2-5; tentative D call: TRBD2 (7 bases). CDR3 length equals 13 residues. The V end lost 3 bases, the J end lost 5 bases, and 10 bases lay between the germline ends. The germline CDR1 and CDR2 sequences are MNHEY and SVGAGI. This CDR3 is CASSYGGAETQYF. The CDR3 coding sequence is TGTGCCAGCAGTTATGGGGGGGCGGAGACCCAGTACTTC.